This is a list of T cell receptor beta chains from one sample in a study of beta chain features in type 1 diabetes. Sequencing used immunoSEQ multiplex PCR; TCRdb keeps in-frame clones, though not all of them. There are hundreds of thousands of clones in the sample; 11% to 15% occur only once, and more than 0.02% lies in the top ten. Sequenced material: naive CD4+ T cells from blood. These receptors were obtained from a middle-aged woman in good health. CDR3s include the opening cysteine and the closing phenylalanine or tryptophan. A D gene is named only where the DNA matches it firmly. A row's size may be missing; if present it is once, few, many or a size class.

d_call: NA
v_call: TRBV5-1
j_call: TRBJ2-2
clone_size: few
cdr3_nt: TGCGCCAGCAGCTTGCGCACTGATACGACCGGGGAGCTGTTTTTT
cdr3_aa: CASSLRTDTTGELFF

d_call: TRBD2
v_call: TRBV2
j_call: TRBJ2-7
clone_size: NA
cdr3_nt: TGTGCCAGCATTCCACGGGGGGGCCGCTACGAGCAGTACTTC
cdr3_aa: CASIPRGGRYEQYF

d_call: NA
v_call: TRBV7-9
j_call: TRBJ2-5
clone_size: few
cdr3_nt: TGTGCCAGCATGGGACTTCAAGAGACCCAGTACTTC
cdr3_aa: CASMGLQETQYF

d_call: NA
v_call: TRBV29-1
j_call: TRBJ2-7
clone_size: few
cdr3_nt: TGCAGCGTCGGTTCTTCGTCCGGCTACGAGCAGTACTTC
cdr3_aa: CSVGSSSGYEQYF

d_call: TRBD1
v_call: TRBV18
j_call: TRBJ1-1
clone_size: few
cdr3_nt: TGTGCCAGCTCACCGGGACAGGGGGCCCTCATACTGAACACTGAAGCTTTCTTT
cdr3_aa: CASSPGQGALILNTEAFF

d_call: NA
v_call: TRBV18
j_call: TRBJ1-3
clone_size: few
cdr3_nt: TGTGCCAGCTCACCGAGCGGGGCCTCAAACACCATATATTTT
cdr3_aa: CASSPSGASNTIYF

d_call: NA
v_call: TRBV18
j_call: TRBJ2-5
clone_size: NA
cdr3_nt: TGTGCCAGCTCACCAACAGTACAAGAGACCCAGTACTTC
cdr3_aa: CASSPTVQETQYF

d_call: TRBD2
v_call: TRBV7-2
j_call: TRBJ2-3
clone_size: few
cdr3_nt: TGTGCCAGCAGCTTAGGACTAGCGGGTCAAGGTACGCAGTATTTT
cdr3_aa: CASSLGLAGQGTQYF

d_call: TRBD1
v_call: TRBV6-1
j_call: TRBJ1-5
clone_size: few
cdr3_nt: TGTGCCAGCATGACAGGGGGGAGCAATCAGCCCCAGCATTTT
cdr3_aa: CASMTGGSNQPQHF

d_call: NA
v_call: TRBV4-1
j_call: TRBJ2-1
clone_size: few
cdr3_nt: TGCGCCAGCAGCCAAGAGACAGATAATGACAATGAGCAGTTCTTC
cdr3_aa: CASSQETDNDNEQFF

d_call: NA
v_call: TRBV19
j_call: TRBJ1-2
clone_size: few
cdr3_nt: TGTGCCAGTAGTATAACAGGAGATTATGGCTACACCTTC
cdr3_aa: CASSITGDYGYTF

d_call: NA
v_call: TRBV29-1
j_call: TRBJ1-1
clone_size: few
cdr3_nt: TGCAGCGTTCTGAACCCCCCGGGAGGAGCTTTCTTT
cdr3_aa: CSVLNPPGGAFF

d_call: TRBD1
v_call: TRBV14
j_call: TRBJ1-6
clone_size: NA
cdr3_nt: TGTGCCAGCAGCCTTACGGACAGGGATAATTCACCCCTCCACTTT
cdr3_aa: CASSLTDRDNSPLHF

d_call: NA
v_call: TRBV19
j_call: TRBJ2-7
clone_size: NA
cdr3_nt: TGTGCCAGTAGTATAGGTGGGGCCCAAACCCTCTACGAGCAGTACTTC
cdr3_aa: CASSIGGAQTLYEQYF

d_call: TRBD1
v_call: TRBV7-6
j_call: TRBJ1-5
clone_size: NA
cdr3_nt: TGTGCCAGCAGCCCCAGGACAGGGGTACAGCCCCAGCATTTT
cdr3_aa: CASSPRTGVQPQHF

d_call: TRBD2
v_call: TRBV9
j_call: TRBJ2-3
clone_size: few
cdr3_nt: TGTGCCAGCAGCGTCCGACTAGCGGGGGGAACAGATACGCAGTATTTT
cdr3_aa: CASSVRLAGGTDTQYF

d_call: NA
v_call: TRBV11-2
j_call: TRBJ2-4
clone_size: NA
cdr3_nt: TGTGCCAGCGGGAAAACAGGGATCGCCAAAAACATTCAGTACTTC
cdr3_aa: CASGKTGIAKNIQYF

d_call: NA
v_call: TRBV4-3
j_call: TRBJ1-1
clone_size: NA
cdr3_nt: TGCGCCAGCAGCCAAGAGCTCAGGACTGAAGCTTTCTTT
cdr3_aa: CASSQELRTEAFF

d_call: NA
v_call: TRBV5-1
j_call: TRBJ2-1
clone_size: NA
cdr3_nt: TGCGCCAGCAGCTTGGTCTCGACAGACAATGAGCAGTTCTTC
cdr3_aa: CASSLVSTDNEQFF

d_call: TRBD2
v_call: TRBV9
j_call: TRBJ2-3
clone_size: NA
cdr3_nt: TGTGCCAGCAGCGCCGGACTAGCGGGGGGTACCGCAGATACGCAGTATTTT
cdr3_aa: CASSAGLAGGTADTQYF

d_call: TRBD2
v_call: TRBV4-3
j_call: TRBJ2-2
clone_size: NA
cdr3_nt: TGCGCCAGCAGCCGAGGACTAGCGGGGGGAACCGGGGAGCTGTTTTTT
cdr3_aa: CASSRGLAGGTGELFF

d_call: NA
v_call: TRBV7-9
j_call: TRBJ1-1
clone_size: few
cdr3_nt: TGTGCCAGCAGCGGGGAGGACTCACGAGCTTTCTTT
cdr3_aa: CASSGEDSRAFF

d_call: TRBD2
v_call: TRBV2
j_call: TRBJ2-2
clone_size: NA
cdr3_nt: TGTGCCAGCTCACCATCGTCGGGACTAGCTCCCGGGGAGCTGTTTTTT
cdr3_aa: CASSPSSGLAPGELFF

d_call: NA
v_call: TRBV5-1
j_call: TRBJ2-1
clone_size: few
cdr3_nt: TGCGCCAGCACGCGGGCGACCTACAATGAGCAGTTCTTC
cdr3_aa: CASTRATYNEQFF

d_call: TRBD1
v_call: TRBV9
j_call: TRBJ2-7
clone_size: few
cdr3_nt: TGTGCCAGCAGCGCGGGACAGGGGGGTCGCGAGCAGTACTTC
cdr3_aa: CASSAGQGGREQYF

d_call: NA
v_call: TRBV4-1
j_call: TRBJ1-1
clone_size: few
cdr3_nt: TGCGCCAGCAGTCCGGTCGTTTCAATGAACACTGAAGCTTTCTTT
cdr3_aa: CASSPVVSMNTEAFF

d_call: NA
v_call: TRBV18
j_call: TRBJ1-5
clone_size: NA
cdr3_nt: TGTGCCAGCTCAACCACAGGCGATCAGCCCCAGCATTTT
cdr3_aa: CASSTTGDQPQHF

d_call: NA
v_call: TRBV7-2
j_call: TRBJ2-5
clone_size: few
cdr3_nt: TGTGCCAGCAGCTCACAGGGTCAAGAGACCCAGTACTTC
cdr3_aa: CASSSQGQETQYF

d_call: NA
v_call: TRBV15
j_call: TRBJ2-5
clone_size: few
cdr3_nt: TGTGCCACCAGCAGGGTACCAGGACAAGAGACCCAGTACTTC
cdr3_aa: CATSRVPGQETQYF

d_call: TRBD1
v_call: TRBV18
j_call: TRBJ2-7
clone_size: few
cdr3_nt: TGTGCCAGCTCACCACCATCACAGGGGAACGAGCAGTACTTC
cdr3_aa: CASSPPSQGNEQYF

d_call: NA
v_call: TRBV18
j_call: TRBJ2-4
clone_size: NA
cdr3_nt: TGTGCCAGCTCACCACCGGGGATAGCGAGCATTCAGTACTTC
cdr3_aa: CASSPPGIASIQYF

d_call: TRBD1
v_call: TRBV7-9
j_call: TRBJ1-2
clone_size: NA
cdr3_nt: TGTGCCAGCAGCGGCCGGGACAGGGGTTTACATGGCTACACCTTC
cdr3_aa: CASSGRDRGLHGYTF

d_call: TRBD2
v_call: TRBV7-2
j_call: TRBJ2-2
clone_size: NA
cdr3_nt: TGTGCCAGCAGCCGCGGACTAGCGGGGGTCGGCACCGGGGAGCTGTTTTTT
cdr3_aa: CASSRGLAGVGTGELFF

d_call: TRBD1
v_call: TRBV27
j_call: TRBJ2-1
clone_size: NA
cdr3_nt: TGTGCCAGCAGAAATCCCTGGCTTACAGGGGCCAATGAGCAGTTCTTC
cdr3_aa: CASRNPWLTGANEQFF

d_call: TRBD2
v_call: TRBV6-1
j_call: TRBJ2-7
clone_size: NA
cdr3_nt: TGTGCCAGCAGTGTTGCTAGCGGGGCCGTGGGGGAGCAGTACTTC
cdr3_aa: CASSVASGAVGEQYF

d_call: NA
v_call: TRBV5-1
j_call: TRBJ1-2
clone_size: NA
cdr3_nt: TGCGCCAGCAGCTTGGAGGGGACTGAGGGAGGCTACACCTTC
cdr3_aa: CASSLEGTEGGYTF

d_call: TRBD2
v_call: TRBV7-2
j_call: TRBJ2-7
clone_size: few
cdr3_nt: TGTGCCAGCATCCTGGGGGCTAGCGGGGCCTACGAGCAGTACTTC
cdr3_aa: CASILGASGAYEQYF

d_call: TRBD2
v_call: TRBV5-1
j_call: TRBJ2-1
clone_size: many
cdr3_nt: TGCGCCAGCAGCTCCGGGGGGGCCGGTAATGAGCAGTTCTTC
cdr3_aa: CASSSGGAGNEQFF

d_call: NA
v_call: TRBV4-3
j_call: TRBJ1-1
clone_size: many
cdr3_nt: TGCGCCAGCAGCCAAGTCCTCAGCACTGAAGCTTTCTTT
cdr3_aa: CASSQVLSTEAFF

d_call: NA
v_call: TRBV14
j_call: TRBJ2-7
clone_size: NA
cdr3_nt: TGTGCCAGCAGCCGGTTCGGGGGTTCCTACGAGCAGTACTTC
cdr3_aa: CASSRFGGSYEQYF

d_call: NA
v_call: TRBV25-1
j_call: TRBJ1-4
clone_size: NA
cdr3_nt: TGTGCCAGCAGTGAATGGAAGGTTGACTATAATGAAAAACTGTTTTTT
cdr3_aa: CASSEWKVDYNEKLFF

d_call: TRBD1
v_call: TRBV2
j_call: TRBJ2-7
clone_size: few
cdr3_nt: TGTGCCAGCAGTGAAGATAGGACAGGGGGTAAGCGGGAGGAGCAGTACTTC
cdr3_aa: CASSEDRTGGKREEQYF

d_call: TRBD1
v_call: TRBV18
j_call: TRBJ1-1
clone_size: NA
cdr3_nt: TGTGCCAGCTCACCACTCAGTGGACAGGGCCTGATGAACACTGAAGCTTTCTTT
cdr3_aa: CASSPLSGQGLMNTEAFF